In its sample, the clone carrying this T cell receptor beta chain was seen many times. Other nucleotide sequences from this sample produce the same CDR3. Produced via immunoSEQ multiplex PCR; TCRdb's table is partial and in-frame only. The sample yields over 150,000 clones, approximately 86% seen once. This sample was included in a study of blood T cell repertoires in COVID-19. Across the whole study: The study drew acute and convalescent COVID-19 samples from the United States, Italy and Spain. T cells, B-cell-depleted T cells, or PBMCs provided the cDNA or gDNA that served as material.

Germline-derived CDR1 and CDR2 are MRHNA and SNTAGT. The CDR3 spans 13 residues. Trimming removed 4 bases at V and 3 bases at J, with 6 bases between. The chain links TRBV6-4 to TRBJ2-2; perhaps TRBD1 as D (6 bases). Source material: peripheral blood. The sequence was collected from a man in his fifties or sixties with COVID-19, enrolled during active disease. The CDR3 nucleotides read TGTGCCAGCAGTGCAGGGGACACCGGGGAGCTGTTTTTT. It translates to CASSAGDTGELFF.